These T cell receptor beta chains were read from a single sample in a study of blood T cells in healthy people across ages. One entry per CDR3 protein, called by TCRdb with MiXCR from the 5' RACE reads. The sample holds 600,000 to 1,000,000 distinct CDR3 sequences; more than 20% are singletons and the top ten take roughly 3.8%. This sample also belongs to another study, concerning T cells of mothers and their children.

Sample: blood. The receptors were gathered from a boy aged 10-17 years in good health. Both conserved end residues are part of each CDR3. The D gene is left open where the match is weak. Rows give clone size only sometimes, using once, few, many, or a class for an expanded clone.

d_gene	v_gene	j_gene	abundance	len	CDR3aa	CDR3nt
-	TRBV10-3	TRBJ2-7	few	12	CAISDGMYEQYF	TGTGCCATCAGTGATGGGATGTACGAGCAGTACTTC
TRBD1	TRBV6-5	TRBJ2-5	few	16	CASSSSGQGARETQYF	TGTGCCAGCAGTTCCTCGGGACAGGGGGCTAGAGAGACCCAGTACTTC
-	TRBV7-2	TRBJ1-2	few	15	CASSLTVSAEYGYTF	TGTGCCAGCAGCTTAACGGTGTCGGCAGAGTATGGCTACACCTTC
-	TRBV6-2/TRBV6-3	TRBJ2-6	-	16	CASSYSRGAGANVLTF	TGTGCCAGCAGTTACTCCCGGGGAGCTGGGGCCAACGTCCTGACTTTC
TRBD2	TRBV4-3	TRBJ2-1	-	15	CASSQDRTSWNEQFF	TGCGCCAGCAGCCAAGATCGGACTAGCTGGAATGAGCAGTTCTTC
-	TRBV28	TRBJ1-2	few	15	CASSSSGTDNYGYTF	TGTGCCAGCAGTTCGTCCGGGACGGATAACTATGGCTACACCTTC
-	TRBV12-3/TRBV12-4	TRBJ1-2	-	13	CASRLTGIYGYTF	TGTGCCAGCAGACTTACAGGAATCTATGGCTACACCTTC
-	TRBV9	TRBJ2-7	-	15	CASSLGRHSSYEQYF	TGTGCCAGCAGCCTCGGGCGGCACAGCTCCTACGAGCAGTACTTC
TRBD1	TRBV28	TRBJ1-4	-	15	CASSPDRGWNEKLFF	TGTGCCAGCAGTCCCGACAGGGGTTGGAATGAAAAACTGTTTTTT
-	TRBV5-1	TRBJ2-7	-	14	CASSLGDRTYEQYF	TGCGCCAGCAGCTTGGGGGACCGCACCTACGAGCAGTACTTC
-	TRBV3-1	TRBJ2-5	-	15	CASSQGSRSQETQYF	TGTGCCAGCAGCCAGGGGAGCAGGTCCCAAGAGACCCAGTACTTC
TRBD2	TRBV10-2	TRBJ2-7	few	13	CASGLAGGPEQYF	TGCGCCAGCGGGTTGGCGGGGGGCCCCGAGCAGTACTTC
-	TRBV10-3	TRBJ2-7	-	16	CAISEGREVNLYEQYF	TGTGCCATCAGTGAGGGAAGGGAGGTCAACCTGTACGAGCAGTACTTC
-	TRBV6-1	TRBJ2-1	-	14	CASTGGASYNEQFF	TGTGCCAGCACAGGGGGGGCCAGCTACAATGAGCAGTTCTTC
TRBD1	TRBV20-1	TRBJ1-4	few	13	CSALTGTNEKLFF	TGCAGTGCTCTGACAGGGACTAATGAAAAACTGTTTTTT
-	TRBV27	TRBJ2-7	-	12	CASRGFNAEQYF	TGTGCCAGCAGGGGGTTCAACGCGGAGCAGTACTTC
-	TRBV4-1	TRBJ2-1	-	12	CASSQVQNEQFF	TGCGCCAGCAGCCAAGTCCAGAATGAGCAGTTCTTC